This T cell receptor beta chain derives from a study of T cells in localized non-small cell lung cancer. Findings and caveats of the study: There was higher T cell clonality in uninvolved adjacent lung than in tumor, and it was highest there. Elevated circulating T cell density in blood was associated with longer overall survival.

Sequencing used immunoSEQ multiplex PCR; TCRdb keeps in-frame clones, though not all of them. The sample contains 40,000 to 55,000 clones, 81% of which appear only once. From germline, CDR1 is SGHTS and CDR2 YDEGEE. This CDR3 has 14 residues. V was clipped by 4 bases and J by 1 base; unmatched bases: 2. Turning to this clone: Its antigen is as yet unknown.

This receptor was identified in a man between 40 and 70 years old with stage III lung adenocarcinoma. The input for sequencing was peripheral blood mononuclear cells, taken before any cancer treatment. The chain is built from TRBV5-8 and TRBJ2-7; 10 bases agree with TRBD1. The CDR3 here is CASSRTGGSYEQYF. The DNA for the CDR3 is TGTGCCAGCAGCCGGACAGGGGGGTCCTACGAGCAGTACTTC.